These 32 T cell receptor beta chains came from one sample sequenced in a study of blood T cell repertoires in COVID-19 (dated by TCRdb to about 2020). Libraries were prepared through the immunoSEQ multiplex PCR assay. This immuneACCESS table, as held by TCRdb, lists in-frame sequences with V and J called but not all clones. Of the missing ones, under half trace to an unresolved V gene in checked studies; the others have no known cause. Present in this sample are some 210,000 clones, around 84% of which were seen just once. Roughly a fifth of the sample rests with the top ten. The material sequenced was peripheral blood. The source is a human donor in a cohort sampled during active COVID-19.

The chain carries TRBV2 and TRBJ1-1, with D perhaps TRBD1 (6 bases). V was shortened by 6 bases and J by 4 bases, with 15 bases between the two germline ends. CDR1 is SNHLY, CDR2 FYNNEI, per germline. This CDR3 has 14 amino acids. The CDR3 DNA reads TGTGCCAGCAGGGGGGGGCGTTCGGGCACTGAAGCTTTCTTT. Translated, it gives CASRGGRSGTEAFF.

The genes are TRBV11-2 and TRBJ1-4; D is perhaps TRBD1 (6 bases). This CDR3 spans 15 amino acids. The germline gives CDR1 SGHAT, CDR2 FQNNGV. Trimming took 3 bases from V and 5 from J, leaving 13 bases between them. CDR3 loop: CASSFWGQTNEKLFF. Here the CDR3 DNA reads TGTGCCAGCAGCTTTTGGGGGCAGACCAATGAAAAACTGTTTTTT.

This clone has just a few counts. The chain carries TRBV3-1 (or the pseudogene TRBV3-2) and TRBJ1-6, with 7 bases lining up with TRBD1. The V segment lost 2 bases and the J segment 11 bases; nucleotides outside the gene matches: 6. This CDR3 is 14 amino acids long. Per the germline V gene, CDR1 is LGHDT and CDR2 is YNNKEL (reference sequence). In DNA form, the CDR3 reads TGTGCCAGCAGCCAATACAGGGGTGAGGCACCCCTCCACTTT. Amino acid sequence: CASSQYRGEAPLHF.

This chain links TRBV4-1 with TRBJ1-1; 7 bases are shared with TRBD1. Germline V gives CDR1 MGHRA, CDR2 YSYEKL. The CDR3 covers 17 residues. The V gene end was trimmed by 0 bases and the J gene end by 4 bases; junction bases not matched to a gene: 11. DNA for the CDR3: TGCGCCAGCAGCCAAGATGTAGGGGGCCGGCTATTCACTGAAGCTTTCTTT. Encoded protein: CASSQDVGGRLFTEAFF.

The chain couples TRBV29-1 to TRBJ1-2; tentatively, D is TRBD1 (6 bases). In germline, CDR1 is SQVTM, CDR2 ANQGSEA. The V gene lost 6 bases and the J gene lost 8 bases, with 22 bases spanning the gap. The CDR3 covers 14 residues. The CDR3 nucleotides read TGCAGCGTAGGGTCCTCGAACAGGGTGCAAGGCTACACCTTC. This sequence encodes CSVGSSNRVQGYTF.

This clone was recorded a few times. V gene TRBV6-1 combines with J gene TRBJ2-3; 10 bases line up with TRBD2. Germline CDR1 MNHNS, CDR2 SASEGT. This CDR3 spans 17 amino acids. V lost 4 bases to trimming and J lost 2 bases; unmatched junction nucleotides: 9. The CDR3 bases are TGTGCCAGCAGTGCCCGTAGCGGGAGGTCGTACACAGATACGCAGTATTTT. As protein: CASSARSGRSYTDTQYF.

As DNA, the CDR3 is TGTGCCAGCAGCCCCGACGGGGGTCCCTACAATGAGCAGTTCTTC. Translation: CASSPDGGPYNEQFF. The chain is built from TRBV7-9 and TRBJ2-1, with D perhaps matching TRBD2 (6 bases). The CDR3 is 15 amino acids. Trimming removed 5 bases from V and 2 bases from J, with 13 bases in between. Germline lookup yields CDR1 SEHNR and CDR2 FQNEAQ (reference sequence).

V and J are TRBV7-3 and TRBJ2-5; the D is unclear. V was trimmed by 0 bases and J by 4 bases, leaving 6 bases between them. The CDR3 is made up of 13 amino acids. Germline V gene lookup returns CDR1 SGHTA and CDR2 FQGTGA. The CDR3: CASSLTSGETQYF. In DNA form, the CDR3 reads TGTGCCAGCAGCTTAACGTCAGGAGAGACCCAGTACTTC.

The genes are TRBV4-1 and TRBJ2-3, with D perhaps TRBD2 (5 bases). Trimming left V 0 bases short and J 3 bases short, with 10 bases between. The CDR3 loop spans 15 amino acids. Germline V gives CDR1 MGHRA, CDR2 YSYEKL. CDR3 sequence (DNA): TGCGCCAGCAGCCAAGATCAGAGGGTGACAGATACGCAGTATTTT. Translation gives CASSQDQRVTDTQYF.

The table lists this clone with a count of one. Other DNA sequences within the sample encode an identical CDR3. DNA for the CDR3: TGTGCCAGCAGTGGGGGCGTGAACACTGAAGCTTTCTTT. It specifies CASSGGVNTEAFF. This chain uses TRBV2 with TRBJ1-1; the D gene is possibly TRBD1 (5 bases). V was cut by 4 bases and J by 0 bases, with 6 bases left in between. This CDR3 region has 13 residues. Germline CDR1 is SNHLY and CDR2 is FYNNEI.

The chain employs TRBV7-9 and TRBJ2-2; D not certain. Germline V CDR1 and CDR2: SEHNR, FQNEAQ (reference sequence). Trimming removed 1 base from V and 1 base from J, with 7 bases in between. This CDR3 contains 15 residues. CDR3 sequence: CASSLVVRNTGELFF. CDR3 in DNA: TGTGCCAGCAGCTTAGTAGTTAGGAACACCGGGGAGCTGTTTTTT.

As regards this clone: The junction does not match germline at one end; this may be a read error. J is TRBJ1-3 and V is TRBV27; D is perhaps TRBD1 (6 bases). The germline V gene has CDR1 MNHEY and CDR2 SMNVEV (reference sequence). The CDR3 has 14 residues. The CDR3 spells CSSRGGQFGNTIYF. CDR3 DNA sequence: TGTTCCAGCAGAGGCGGACAGTTTGGAAACACCATATATTTT.

V usage is TRBV5-1 and J usage is TRBJ1-5; tentatively, D is TRBD1 (6 bases). From germline, CDR1 is SGHRS and CDR2 YFSETQ. This CDR3 has 14 amino acids. V shed 0 bases and J shed 7 bases, with 11 bases lying between them. In DNA form, the CDR3 reads TGCGCCAGCAGCTTGGTGACAGGTGACCAGCCCCAGCATTTT. It translates to CASSLVTGDQPQHF.

This clone was counted once. The rearrangement joins TRBV6-6 to TRBJ1-1; no clear D gene. Germline V gene data show CDR1 as MNHNY and CDR2 as SVGAGI (reference sequence). CDR3 length: 12 residues. V was trimmed by 6 bases and J by 5 bases, leaving 10 bases between them. DNA of the CDR3: TGTGCCAGCAGCTCAGTCGGGACTGAAGCTTTCTTT. It is translated as CASSSVGTEAFF.

The chain recombines TRBV11-2 with TRBJ2-7, with TRBD2 matching 11 bases. CDR3 length: 17 residues. The germline V gene encodes CDR1 SGHAT and CDR2 FQNNGV. The trim removed 0 bases at V and 1 base at J, leaving 5 bases unmatched. The CDR3 protein is CASSLDGVAGGSYEQYF. The CDR3 bases are TGTGCCAGCAGCTTAGATGGAGTAGCGGGAGGGTCCTACGAGCAGTACTTC.

This rearrangement joins TRBV9 to TRBJ1-2; maybe TRBD1 (6 bases). Per germline, CDR1 SGDLS and CDR2 YYNGEE. This CDR3 comprises 14 residues. The ends were cut back, 3 bases at V and 6 bases at J, with 15 bases in the middle. The CDR3 here is CASSAGAGAHGYTF. Written as DNA, the CDR3 is TGTGCCAGCAGCGCGGGCGCGGGGGCCCATGGCTACACCTTC.

The chain is built from TRBV6-5 and TRBJ1-1; D is perhaps TRBD1 (5 bases). The CDR3 runs 15 residues. CDR1 and CDR2 (germline): MNHEY, SVGAGI. V lost 0 bases and J 4 bases, leaving 12 bases between the germline ends. The CDR3 loop is CASSYSKAGRTEAFF. The CDR3 bases are TGTGCCAGCAGTTACTCGAAAGCAGGGCGCACTGAAGCTTTCTTT.

This clone was seen only a few times. The V and J genes are TRBV20-1 and TRBJ1-2, with 8 bases identical to TRBD1. The CDR3 is 11 amino acids. The germline V gene has CDR1 DFQATT and CDR2 SNEGSKA (reference sequence). V dropped 6 bases and J dropped 7; count of bases not matched to a gene: 4. This CDR3 reads CSALQGVGYTF. CDR3 nucleotides: TGCAGTGCCCTACAGGGGGTTGGCTACACCTTC.

This chain uses TRBV5-1 with TRBJ2-2; tentatively, D is TRBD2 (6 bases). CDR3 length equals 15 residues. The germline V and J ends were trimmed by 0 bases and 7 bases, with 13 bases remaining between them. The germline V gene encodes CDR1 SGHRS and CDR2 YFSETQ. CDR3 in DNA: TGCGCCAGCAGCTTGGGCGGGGCGGATGGCGGGGAGCTGTTTTTT. It yields the protein CASSLGGADGGELFF.

The chain joins TRBV7-8 to TRBJ2-4; D uncertain. This CDR3 contains 14 residues. V gave up 5 bases and J gave up 8 bases, with 16 bases separating them. Germline V gene data show CDR1 as SGHVS and CDR2 as FQNEAQ. The CDR3 bases are TGTGCCAGCAGCCCCGACTCAGCGTCGGACATTCAGTACTTC. It yields the protein CASSPDSASDIQYF. Full variable domain (remainder filled in from reference TRBV7-8 and TRBJ2-4): GAGVSQSPRYKVAKRGQDVALRCDPISGHVSLFWYQQALGQGPEFLTYFQNEAQLDKSGLPSDRFFAERPEGSVSTLKIQRTQQEDSAVYLCASSPDSASDIQYFGAGTRLSVL.

The chain links TRBV7-2 to TRBJ1-1, with unresolved D. V lost 3 bases and J 4 bases, leaving 9 bases between the germline ends. There are 13 residues in the CDR3. The V gene's germline CDR1 is SGHTA and CDR2 FQGNSA. This chain's CDR3 is CASSLQVSTEAFF. The CDR3 region has the DNA TGTGCCAGCAGCTTGCAGGTATCCACTGAAGCTTTCTTT.

The CDR3 reads CASREENIQYF. CDR3 bases: TGTGCCAGCAGGGAGGAAAACATTCAGTACTTC. The rearrangement links TRBV2 to TRBJ2-4; possible D gene TRBD2, 5 bases. Germline V gene lookup returns CDR1 SNHLY and CDR2 FYNNEI. Deletions cut 6 bases from V and 5 bases from J, with 5 bases between. The CDR3 sequence is 11 residues long.

The rearrangement joins TRBV7-9 to TRBJ2-7, with 7 bases matching TRBD1. The length of the CDR3 is 16 residues. Germline trimming cut 1 base from V and 3 bases from J; bases unmatched to any gene: 9. The germline V gene has CDR1 SEHNR and CDR2 FQNEAQ (reference sequence). CDR3: CASSLDRTGLRYEQYF. The CDR3 region has the DNA TGTGCCAGCAGCTTAGACAGGACAGGCCTCCGCTACGAGCAGTACTTC.

V is TRBV5-8 and J is TRBJ2-3; 8 positions match TRBD1. The germline CDR1 and CDR2 sequences are SGHTS and YDEGEE. This CDR3 spans 16 amino acids. J was trimmed by 3 bases and V by 3 bases; bases with no gene match: 9. The CDR3 sequence is CASSYDRGGGTDTQYF. CDR3 DNA: TGTGCCAGCAGCTATGACAGGGGTGGAGGGACAGATACGCAGTATTTT.

The V call is TRBV19, the J call TRBJ2-3; weak D call: TRBD2 (6 bases). CDR1 and CDR2 from the germline V gene are LNHDA and SQIVND (reference sequence). The CDR3 length is 13 residues. Trimming shortened V by 6 bases and J by 0 bases, and 7 bases separated the two germline ends. The CDR3 spells CASREGSTDTQYF. CDR3 nucleotides: TGTGCCAGTAGGGAGGGGAGCACAGATACGCAGTATTTT. The full variable domain, with the rest looked up from reference TRBV19 and TRBJ2-3, is DGGITQSPKYLFRKEGQNVTLSCEQNLNHDAMYWYRQDPGQGLRLIYYSQIVNDFQKGDIAEGYSVSREKKESFPLTVTSAQKNPTAFYLCASREGSTDTQYFGPGTRLTVL.

This clone was counted many times. As DNA, the CDR3 is TGTGCCAGCAGCTTAACAGGACGAGCCCTCCACTTT. This codes for CASSLTGRALHF. The chain links TRBV7-9 to TRBJ1-6, with a tentative D call TRBD1 (5 bases). The V gene's germline CDR1 is SEHNR and CDR2 FQNEAQ (reference sequence). The ends were cut back, 2 bases at V and 14 bases at J, with 10 bases in the middle. The CDR3 loop spans 12 amino acids.

The chain is built from TRBV7-9 and TRBJ1-5, with 7 bases identical to TRBD1. Germline CDR1 reads SEHNR; CDR2 reads FQNEAQ (reference sequence). V was pared by 2 bases and J by 1 base, with 2 bases of the junction left unmatched. The CDR3 spans 15 residues. CDR3 protein: CASSLNRGSNQPQHF. The CDR3 DNA is TGTGCCAGCAGCTTAAACAGGGGCAGCAATCAGCCCCAGCATTTT.

CDR3: CASSSRQGGVSSDSPLHF. CDR3 bases: TGTGCCAGCAGCTCGCGACAGGGGGGAGTCTCCAGCGATTCACCCCTCCACTTT. The chain carries TRBV5-8 and TRBJ1-6, with 9 positions matching TRBD1. Germline CDR1 is SGHTS and CDR2 is YDEGEE. The CDR3 length is 18 residues. With 3 bases clipped from V and 8 bases from J, the junction kept 15 bases outside the gene matches.

The chain recombines TRBV6-7 with TRBJ1-1; TRBD1 is a possible D gene (5 bases). TRBV6-7 is filed as an ORF, its function uncertain. Trimming stripped 2 bases from V and 2 bases from J, with 18 bases between. The CDR3 sequence is 17 residues long. In DNA form, the CDR3 reads TGTGCCAGCAGTTACCCCCCGACAGCCCCATTAAACACTGAAGCTTTCTTT. Amino acids: CASSYPPTAPLNTEAFF.

This clone appeared a few times. The chain links TRBV6-6 to TRBJ1-1; tentatively, D is TRBD1 (5 bases). The CDR3 consists of 14 residues. Trimming took off 4 bases at V and 3 bases at J, with 12 bases between the two ends. Germline CDR1 reads MNHNY; CDR2 reads SVGAGI (reference sequence). This chain's CDR3 is CASSFPDTHTEAFF. For the CDR3, the DNA is TGTGCCAGCAGTTTCCCGGACACACACACTGAAGCTTTCTTT.

The chain has TRBV7-6 and TRBJ1-6; maybe TRBD1 (5 bases). V lost 4 bases to trimming and J lost 10 bases, with 14 bases between them. The CDR3 spans 14 residues. Germline lookup yields CDR1 SGHVS and CDR2 FNYEAQ. DNA of the CDR3: TGTGCCAGCAGCTGGGTCCAGGGTAACTCACCCCTCCACTTT. It codes for CASSWVQGNSPLHF.

This chain uses TRBV7-2 with TRBJ2-1; D might be TRBD2 (5 bases). Germline V lookup: CDR1 SGHTA, CDR2 FQGNSA. This CDR3 is built from 15 residues. Trimming took 1 base from V and 0 from J, leaving 7 bases between them. The chain's CDR3 is CASSLVASSYNEQFF. The CDR3 DNA follows: TGTGCCAGCAGCTTAGTAGCGAGCTCCTACAATGAGCAGTTCTTC.